Listed below are T cell receptor beta chains from one sample, sequenced in a study of OX40 agonist ivuxolimab in advanced cancers. The data were produced by immunoSEQ multiplex PCR, yet TCRdb's version contains in-frame clones alone and is incomplete. The sample contains 30,000 to 35,000 clones, approximately 89% of which appear only once. Specimen: CD4+ or CD8+ T cells sorted from blood, collected in a trial of the OX40 agonist ivuxolimab. Source of these receptors: an adult with an advanced solid tumor such as melanoma, head and neck, liver or kidney cancer. CDR3s include the opening cysteine and the closing phenylalanine or tryptophan. The D gene is left open where the match is weak. Clone size, where shown, is once, few, many, or a class for clones that have expanded.

TGTGCCAGCAGTTTTCAACAGCCCCAGCATTTT | CASSFQQPQHF | TRBJ1-5 | - | - | TRBV28
TGTGCTAGTGGCCCCCCGGGGAATGGCTACACCTTC | CASGPPGNGYTF | TRBJ1-2 | - | - | TRBV12-5
TGTGCCAGCAGCTTCTCAAAGGGGACAGGGGGCTCCAACTATGGCTACACCTTC | CASSFSKGTGGSNYGYTF | TRBJ1-2 | TRBD1 | - | TRBV11-2
TGTGCCACCGGACAGGGTGTCTACGAGCAGTACTTC | CATGQGVYEQYF | TRBJ2-7 | TRBD1 | - | TRBV19
TGTGCCAGCAGCTTAGACGGCCTGGTGACCCTCTACAATGAGCAGTTCTTC | CASSLDGLVTLYNEQFF | TRBJ2-1 | - | - | TRBV11-2
TGTGCCAGCAGCTTAGTTTCAGGGGCTGGCAACACCATATATTTT | CASSLVSGAGNTIYF | TRBJ1-3 | - | - | TRBV7-9
TGTGCCAGCAGCCTTCGACAGGGGCAGGGGAACACTGAAGCTTTCTTT | CASSLRQGQGNTEAFF | TRBJ1-1 | - | - | TRBV21-1
TGCAGCGCAGGACGGCGTATAGCCAAAAACATTCAGTACTTC | CSAGRRIAKNIQYF | TRBJ2-4 | - | - | TRBV29-1
TGTGCCAGCAGCTTAGAACCGGGAACAGACATTCAGTACTTC | CASSLEPGTDIQYF | TRBJ2-4 | - | - | TRBV7-6
TGTGCCAGCAGTTTAATGGCGGGAGTGGCCTACGAGCAGTACTTC | CASSLMAGVAYEQYF | TRBJ2-7 | TRBD2 | - | TRBV27
TGTGCCAGCAGTCATAACACAGATACGCAGTATTTT | CASSHNTDTQYF | TRBJ2-3 | - | - | TRBV27
TGTGCCAGCAGCGTAGTAGGGGAAAACTATGGCTACACCTTC | CASSVVGENYGYTF | TRBJ1-2 | - | - | TRBV9
TGTGCCAGTAGTATAGGGGGCGCCAGCGAAAAACTGTTTTTT | CASSIGGASEKLFF | TRBJ1-4 | - | medium-sized | TRBV19
TGCGCCAGCAGCCGGTCTGGGGGGAGAGCGGATACGCAGTATTTT | CASSRSGGRADTQYF | TRBJ2-3 | - | - | TRBV5-1
TGTGCCAGCAGTTACTCAGCCGGGGAGCTGTTTTTT | CASSYSAGELFF | TRBJ2-2 | - | - | TRBV6-5
TGTGCCAGCAGTTTATCGCAGGCCGGCACTGAAGCTTTCTTT | CASSLSQAGTEAFF | TRBJ1-1 | - | - | TRBV27
TGTGCCAGTAGTATGGGGGGCCTGATCTACGAGCAGTACTTC | CASSMGGLIYEQYF | TRBJ2-7 | - | - | TRBV19
TGCGCCAGCAGCCAAGTGACCGGGGGGGACTACGAGCAGTACTTC | CASSQVTGGDYEQYF | TRBJ2-7 | TRBD2 | few | TRBV4-1
TGTGCCAGCAGACTACAGGGCCTGAACACTGAAGCTTTCTTT | CASRLQGLNTEAFF | TRBJ1-1 | - | - | TRBV6-5
TGTGCCAGCAAGAACTTCGCCGGTGGGGATGAGCAGTTCTTC | CASKNFAGGDEQFF | TRBJ2-1 | - | - | TRBV2
TGTGCCAGCAGCGTAGATCTGACAGCATACACCGGGGAGCTGTTTTTT | CASSVDLTAYTGELFF | TRBJ2-2 | - | - | TRBV9
TGCGCCAGCAGCCAACGGACAGGGTGGGAGGATACGCAGTATTTT | CASSQRTGWEDTQYF | TRBJ2-3 | TRBD1 | once | TRBV4-1
TGCAGCGTTGATCTAGGGATAGAGACCCAGTACTTC | CSVDLGIETQYF | TRBJ2-5 | - | - | TRBV29-1
TGCGCCAGCAGTGAGTGGACCTACTACGAGCAGTACTTC | CASSEWTYYEQYF | TRBJ2-7 | - | few | TRBV10-1
TGTGCCAGCAGCTTAAGGACTAGCGGGGTACCGGGAACCGGGGAGCTGTTTTTT | CASSLRTSGVPGTGELFF | TRBJ2-2 | TRBD2 | - | TRBV13
TGTGCCAGCAGCGTAGCTACAGGGCACTCAGCGGATACGCAGTATTTT | CASSVATGHSADTQYF | TRBJ2-3 | - | - | TRBV9
TGCGCCAGCAGTGAGCCGGGACTTACCTACGAGCAGTACTTC | CASSEPGLTYEQYF | TRBJ2-7 | - | - | TRBV10-2
TGTGCCAGCAGCGTAGGTGACAGCCACACAATAGGAAACACCATATATTTT | CASSVGDSHTIGNTIYF | TRBJ1-3 | - | - | TRBV9
TGTGCCAGCAGCTGGACTAGCGGGGCTAATGAGCAGTTCTTC | CASSWTSGANEQFF | TRBJ2-1 | TRBD2 | - | TRBV5-4
TGTGCCAGCAGTTACGACGGGGTGGAATATAGCAATCAGCCCCAGCATTTT | CASSYDGVEYSNQPQHF | TRBJ1-5 | - | - | TRBV7-9
TGTGCCAGCAGCCTGGGACTAGCGGGAGTACGAGAGACCCAGTACTTC | CASSLGLAGVRETQYF | TRBJ2-5 | TRBD2 | - | TRBV13
TGTGCCAGTAGTATACGGGGACAGGGGGCTAAATATGGCTACACCTTC | CASSIRGQGAKYGYTF | TRBJ1-2 | TRBD1 | medium-sized | TRBV19